One and the same sample provided the 3 T cell receptor beta chains below, sequenced in a study of CD4 T cells in relation to SARS-CoV-2 and coronaviruses. The unexposed donors gave CD4+ T cells in about 2011-2018, prior to COVID-19. Generated by immunoSEQ multiplex PCR, the TCRdb table keeps only in-frame clones and is missing some. The sample yields around 56,000 clones, about nine tenths seen once. The sample comprised memory CD4+ T cells from PBMCs. These receptors were obtained from a human donor in good health.

The rearrangement links TRBV6-5 to TRBJ1-1; 8 bases line up with TRBD1. V lost 2 bases to trimming and J lost 3 bases; unmatched junction nucleotides: 5. The germline gives CDR1 MNHEY, CDR2 SVGAGI. This CDR3 contains 15 residues. This chain's CDR3 is CASSYQRQGHTEAFF. The CDR3 coding sequence is TGTGCCAGCAGTTACCAAAGACAGGGGCACACTGAAGCTTTCTTT.

This clone has a single count. The chain uses TRBV6-1 and TRBJ1-5; 7 nucleotides line up with TRBD1. The germline gives CDR1 MNHNS, CDR2 SASEGT. The CDR3 runs 15 residues. J was trimmed by 1 base and V by 2 bases; bases with no gene match: 2. CDR3 DNA sequence: TGTGCCAGCAGTGAATACAGGGGCAGCAATCAGCCCCAGCATTTT. This codes for CASSEYRGSNQPQHF.

The V and J genes are TRBV11-2 and TRBJ2-6, with 9 nucleotides matching TRBD1. CDR1 and CDR2 (germline): SGHAT, FQNNGV. J gave up 3 bases and V 4 bases, and 4 bases lay outside the gene matches. The CDR3 covers 16 residues. The CDR3 DNA is TGTGCCAGCAGCTCACAGGGGGCGCGTGGGGCCAACGTCCTGACTTTC. It codes for CASSSQGARGANVLTF.